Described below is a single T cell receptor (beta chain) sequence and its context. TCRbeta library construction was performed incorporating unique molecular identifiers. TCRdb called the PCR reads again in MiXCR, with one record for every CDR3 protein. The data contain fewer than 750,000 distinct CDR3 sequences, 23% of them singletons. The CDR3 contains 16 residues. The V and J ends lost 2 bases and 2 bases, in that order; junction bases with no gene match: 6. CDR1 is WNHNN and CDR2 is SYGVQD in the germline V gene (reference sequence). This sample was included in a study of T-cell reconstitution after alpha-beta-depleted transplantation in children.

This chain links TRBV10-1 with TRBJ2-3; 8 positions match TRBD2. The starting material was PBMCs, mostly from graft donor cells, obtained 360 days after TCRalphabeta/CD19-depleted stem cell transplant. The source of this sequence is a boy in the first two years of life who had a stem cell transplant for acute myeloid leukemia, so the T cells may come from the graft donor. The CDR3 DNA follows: TGCGCCAGCAGTGAGAACCCGGGACTAGACACAGATACGCAGTATTTT. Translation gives CASSENPGLDTDTQYF.